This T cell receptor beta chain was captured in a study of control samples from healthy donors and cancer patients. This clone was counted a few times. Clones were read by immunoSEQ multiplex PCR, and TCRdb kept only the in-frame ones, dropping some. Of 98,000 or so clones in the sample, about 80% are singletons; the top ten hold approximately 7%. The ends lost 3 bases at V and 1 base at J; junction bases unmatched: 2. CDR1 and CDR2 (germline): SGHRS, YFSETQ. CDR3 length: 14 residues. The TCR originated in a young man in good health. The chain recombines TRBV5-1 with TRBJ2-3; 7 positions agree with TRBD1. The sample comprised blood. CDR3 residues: CASSWGTGTDTQYF. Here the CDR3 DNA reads TGCGCCAGCAGCTGGGGGACAGGCACAGATACGCAGTATTTT.